The source of this TCR beta chain is a study of blood T cell repertoires in COVID-19. Overall study: The analysed material was cDNA or gDNA that came from T cells, B-cell-depleted T cells, or PBMCs.

Per the authors' pipeline: The authors estimated nucleated cell counts from reference gene primer amplification. Profiled with immunoSEQ multiplex PCR; TCRdb holds only in-frame clones, not every one. V, J and clone size derive from that table, while D and trimming were established from the DNA sequence. Of some 190,000 clones listed, about 77% are singletons. Recruitment covered 25 or so US areas and drew participants whose ages spanned roughly 18 to 100 years. Participant reports of clinical history set cohort assignment. This clone has only a few counts. The V and J ends lost 2 bases and 6 bases respectively, with 8 bases between them. Germline V lookup: CDR1 SGHTA, CDR2 FQGNSA. The CDR3 loop spans 13 amino acids.

The chain employs TRBV7-2 and TRBJ2-1; D is unclear. The sample was PBMCs or T cells enriched from blood (not recorded which). The sequence derives from a woman in her forties or fifties with acute COVID-19. CDR3 residues: CASSLIPGNEQFF. The DNA of the CDR3 is TGTGCCAGCAGCTTAATACCGGGCAATGAGCAGTTCTTC.